These T cell receptor beta chains were read from a single sample in a study of T-cell memory formation after mild COVID-19. TCRdb re-called the 5' RACE reads through MiXCR, storing one row per CDR3 protein. The sample has hundreds of thousands of distinct CDR3 sequences; about 18% are singletons. The sample consisted of PBMCs or a T cell subset sorted from them (not recorded which). The receptors here all came from an adult woman who had mild COVID-19 (a few samples of this study predate the infection). Cell type and time point are not known. Both conserved end residues are part of each CDR3. D genes are given only for firm matches. Some rows have no size entry. The others give once, few or many, or a class for an expanded clone.

TRBJ1-1	TRBV29-1	.	.	CSVAGPEAFF	TGCAGCGTTGCAGGCCCCGAAGCTTTCTTT
TRBJ2-7	TRBV2	.	once	CASSTDRNHEQYF	TGTGCCAGCAGTACGGACCGAAACCACGAGCAGTACTTC
TRBJ1-1	TRBV6-5	.	.	CASSYSRADMNTEAFF	TGTGCCAGCAGTTACTCGAGGGCGGACATGAACACTGAAGCTTTCTTT
TRBJ1-1	TRBV7-3	.	.	CASSARTDGEAFF	TGTGCCAGCAGCGCCCGGACAGATGGTGAAGCTTTCTTT
TRBJ2-5	TRBV7-9	.	few	CASHNWGEQETQYF	TGTGCCAGTCATAACTGGGGAGAGCAAGAGACCCAGTACTTC
TRBJ2-1	TRBV2	TRBD2	.	CASSDQRESSYNEQFF	TGTGCCAGCAGTGACCAGCGGGAGAGCTCCTACAATGAGCAGTTCTTC
TRBJ2-2	TRBV29-1	TRBD2	.	CSVEGREYTGELFF	TGCAGCGTTGAAGGGCGGGAGTACACCGGGGAGCTGTTTTTT
TRBJ1-6	TRBV25-1	.	.	CASSEYRNFANSPLHF	TGTGCCAGCAGTGAATATCGCAACTTTGCAAATTCACCCCTCCACTTT
TRBJ1-5	TRBV24-1	TRBD1	once	CATSFRDRSNQPQHF	TGTGCCACCAGCTTCCGGGACAGGAGCAATCAGCCCCAGCATTTT
TRBJ2-1	TRBV28	.	.	CASSLEVSLEQFF	TGTGCCAGCAGTCTTGAGGTCTCGCTTGAGCAGTTCTTC
TRBJ2-7	TRBV7-2	.	many	CASSPFSYEQYF	TGTGCCAGCAGCCCATTTTCCTACGAGCAGTACTTC
TRBJ1-1	TRBV30	.	.	CAWRGITEAFF	TGTGCCTGGAGGGGTATCACTGAAGCTTTCTTT
TRBJ1-2	TRBV7-9	TRBD1	.	CASSKTGGDYGYTF	TGTGCCAGCAGCAAGACAGGGGGCGACTATGGCTACACCTTC
TRBJ2-3	TRBV10-3	.	.	CAISESEDTQYF	TGTGCCATCAGTGAGTCGGAAGATACGCAGTATTTT
TRBJ2-7	TRBV12-5	TRBD1	.	CASVDLAGGRNEQYF	TGTGCTAGTGTGGATCTGGCAGGGGGACGGAACGAGCAGTACTTC
TRBJ2-7	TRBV6-2/TRBV6-3	TRBD2	few	CASSYWRGAYEQYF	TGTGCCAGCAGTTACTGGCGGGGGGCCTACGAGCAGTACTTC
TRBJ2-2	TRBV30	TRBD2	.	CAWSSGLAGGNTGELFF	TGTGCCTGGAGTTCTGGACTAGCGGGAGGTAACACCGGGGAGCTGTTTTTT